The 27 T cell receptor beta chains presented below share a single source sample, sequenced in a study of low-dose radiotherapy and immunotherapy resistance in tumors (dated by TCRdb to between 2021 and 2022). The instrument given in TCRdb is Illumina HiSeq 2500. First-strand cDNA was synthesized using Superscript III and a set of TRAV- and TRBV-specific primers, so that both TCRalpha and TCRbeta chains were covered. TCRs were amplified with Phusion for around 20 PCR cycles using a constant-region primer together with the adapter attached to the V primers. TCRdb applied fastp at Q25 and MiXCR to the public reads, then kept only in-frame beta chains. Under each unique CDR3 protein, matching rows form one entry showing the most common genes and DNA. A total of fewer than 50,000 distinct CDR3 sequences appear in this sample, around 25% of them only once. The ten largest clones add up to 10% of the sample.

Per the publication, the time point label means: after trial treatment. Explained via the paper, the treatment or condition label denotes: LDRT plus nivolumab, ipilimumab, low-dose cyclophosphamide and aspirin (RACIN trial). The specimen was PBMCs, collected after low-dose radiotherapy plus immunotherapy. These receptors all come from a male donor with prostate cancer.

Ten or more counts support this clonotype. CDR3 nucleotides: TGCAGTGCTTATCGGACTAGCGGGAGGTCGAACGAGCAGTACTTC. It is translated as CSAYRTSGRSNEQYF. This chain joins TRBV20-1 and TRBJ2-7; TRBD2 aligns across 14 bases. The CDR3 covers 15 residues. J lost 5 bases, V lost 5 bases, and 8 bases had no gene match. Germline CDR1 reads DFQATT; CDR2 reads SNEGSKA (reference sequence).

The chain is built from TRBV12-3 or TRBV12-4 and TRBJ1-2; TRBD1 is a possible D gene (5 bases). Between the trimmed V and J ends, which lost 5 bases and 4 bases, there was a span of 14 bases. The CDR3 spans 14 residues. CDR3 protein: CASSAGGDFYGYTF. The DNA of the CDR3 is TGTGCCAGCAGTGCGGGGGGAGACTTCTATGGCTACACCTTC.

This clonotype was seen repeatedly, ten times or more. The chain links TRBV5-6 to TRBJ1-5; D remains ambiguous. V lost 4 bases to trimming and J lost 11 bases, with 19 bases between them. Germline-derived CDR1 and CDR2 are SGHDT and YYEEEE. This CDR3 spans 14 amino acids. This chain's CDR3 is CASSPGGGMEAQHF. For the CDR3, the DNA is TGTGCCAGCAGCCCGGGTGGAGGGATGGAGGCCCAGCATTTT.

By sample fraction, this clonotype is medium-sized. CDR3 loop: CASSSPTLSSYEQYF. Written as DNA, the CDR3 is TGTGCCAGCAGTTCCCCAACCCTGAGCTCCTACGAGCAGTACTTC. The V and J genes are TRBV6-6 and TRBJ2-7; D is unresolved. Trimming took off 4 bases at V and 0 bases at J, with 13 bases between the two ends. CDR1 MNHNY and CDR2 SVGAGI come from the germline V gene (reference sequence). The CDR3 runs 15 residues.

This clonotype was detected ten times or more. This chain uses TRBV11-2 with TRBJ2-7, with unresolved D. The CDR3 extends over 15 amino acids. Between the trimmed V and J ends, which lost 6 bases and 2 bases, there was a span of 17 bases. CDR1 is SGHAT, CDR2 FQNNGV, per germline. CDR3 residues: CASSPPFSPAYEQYF. The CDR3 region has the DNA TGTGCCAGCAGTCCTCCCTTCTCCCCAGCCTACGAGCAGTACTTC. Combining the CDR3 with reference TRBV11-2 and TRBJ2-7 gives the whole variable domain EAGVAQSPRYKIIEKRQSVAFWCNPISGHATLYWYQQILGQGPKLLIQFQNNGVVDDSQLPKDRFSAERLKGVDSTLKIQPAKLEDSAVYLCASSPPFSPAYEQYFGPGTRLTVT.

On this clonotype itself: It is likely a read error: a sequence one base away is far more abundant. The CDR3 region has the DNA TGTGCCAGCAGTGAGTCGCCGATCTCCTACAATGAGCAGTTCTTC. As protein: CASSESPISYNEQFF. The chain recombines TRBV2 with TRBJ2-1, with D hard to call. Germline V gene sequence: CDR1 SNHLY, CDR2 FYNNEI. With 3 bases removed from V and 0 bases from J, the gap between germline ends came to 9 bases. The CDR3 length is 15 residues.

This clonotype has at least ten counts. The rearrangement uses TRBV5-1 and TRBJ1-1; D perhaps matches TRBD1 (5 bases). Trimming shortened V by 4 bases and J by 6 bases, and 16 bases separated the two germline ends. Germline CDR1 and CDR2: SGHRS and YFSETQ. CDR3 size: 14 residues. CDR3 in amino acids: CASSLNKGSAEAFF. The CDR3 DNA reads as TGCGCCAGCAGCCTCAACAAGGGGTCCGCTGAAGCTTTCTTT.

This clonotype is medium-sized. The chain's CDR3 is CASSPGQNEQYF. In nucleotides, the CDR3 is TGTGCCAGCAGCCCTGGACAGAACGAGCAGTACTTC. V and J are TRBV5-6 and TRBJ2-7, with a weak D call TRBD1 (6 bases). Trimming removed 4 bases from V and 5 bases from J, with 10 bases in between. Per germline, CDR1 SGHDT and CDR2 YYEEEE. This CDR3 spans 12 amino acids.

This clonotype appeared many times. The rearrangement uses TRBV7-2 and TRBJ2-7; D may be TRBD1 or TRBD2 (5 bases each). Per germline, CDR1 SGHTA and CDR2 FQGNSA. V gave up 2 bases and J gave up 0 bases, with 8 bases separating them. CDR3 length: 14 residues. The CDR3 region has the DNA TGTGCCAGCAGCTTAATGGGGGTCTCCTACGAGCAGTACTTC. This sequence encodes CASSLMGVSYEQYF. The complete variable domain, with remaining parts taken from reference TRBV7-2 and TRBJ2-7, reads GAGVSQSPSNKVTEKGKDVELRCDPISGHTALYWYRQSLGQGLEFLIYFQGNSAPDKSGLPSDRFSAERTGGSVSTLTIQRTQQEDSAVYLCASSLMGVSYEQYFGPGTRLTVT.

This clonotype was picked up many times. This sequence joins TRBV11-2 and TRBJ2-7, with 8 bases aligning to TRBD2. V shed 3 bases, J shed 3 bases, and the junction held 4 bases outside the gene matches. This CDR3 has 14 residues. Germline assignment: CDR1 SGHAT and CDR2 FQNNGV. This chain's CDR3 is CASSFVSGGYEQYF. CDR3 nucleotides: TGTGCCAGCAGCTTCGTCAGCGGGGGCTACGAGCAGTACTTC.

This clonotype was counted at least ten times. CDR3 in DNA: TGTGCCAGTAGTATAGATCACGGAGTAGCCGCTCAAGAGACCCAGTACTTC. It is translated as CASSIDHGVAAQETQYF. The chain joins TRBV19 to TRBJ2-5; D not certain. Germline V lookup: CDR1 LNHDA, CDR2 SQIVND (reference sequence). CDR3 length: 17 amino acids. Between the trimmed V and J ends, which lost 0 bases and 2 bases, there was a span of 16 bases.

V is TRBV28 and J is TRBJ1-4, with TRBD1 as a possible D gene (5 bases). CDR3 length: 13 residues. CDR1 MDHEN and CDR2 SYDVKM come from the germline V gene. Deletions cut 6 bases from V and 7 bases from J, with 12 bases between. The CDR3 sequence: CASRGDSGEKLFF. CDR3 bases: TGTGCCAGCAGAGGCGACAGTGGTGAAAAACTGTTTTTT.

The chain links TRBV6-6 to TRBJ1-2; 8 bases map to TRBD1. CDR1 is MNHNY and CDR2 is SVGAGI in the germline V gene (reference sequence). J gave up 4 bases and V 5 bases, and 9 bases lay outside the gene matches. This CDR3 spans 15 amino acids. The CDR3 is CASSVDGQGIYGYTF. DNA of the CDR3: TGTGCCAGCAGTGTCGATGGACAGGGCATCTATGGCTACACCTTC.

This clonotype was detected many times. V gene TRBV5-5 combines with J gene TRBJ1-4; 9 nucleotides align to TRBD1. The germline gives CDR1 SGHKS, CDR2 YYEKEE (reference sequence). The V gene end was trimmed by 3 bases and the J gene end by 5 bases; junction bases not matched to a gene: 8. The CDR3 is 16 amino acids. The CDR3 DNA sequence: TGTGCCAGCAGCTGGGGGACAGGGAAGGAGAATGAAAAACTGTTTTTT. This codes for CASSWGTGKENEKLFF.

The sample holds many counts of this clonotype. This chain uses TRBV5-6 with TRBJ2-7; 7 nucleotides agree with TRBD2. V gave up 4 bases and J gave up 6 bases; unmatched junction bases: 16. There are 16 residues in the CDR3. Germline V gene sequence: CDR1 SGHDT, CDR2 YYEEEE. The CDR3 DNA reads TGTGCCAGCAGCCCCGATGGGAGGGGAGGGTTTGCCGAGCAGTACTTC. Protein product: CASSPDGRGGFAEQYF.

In its sample, this clonotype was seen a few times. The chain uses TRBV12-3 or TRBV12-4 and TRBJ2-3; TRBD1 matches at 11 bases. The junction had 10 bases not matched to a gene; V was cut back by 2 bases and J by 3 bases. The CDR3 spans 18 residues. CDR3 loop: CASSLIPLGQGATDTQYF. The CDR3 nucleotides are TGTGCCAGCAGTTTAATCCCCTTAGGACAGGGGGCGACAGATACGCAGTATTTT.

This clonotype has at least ten counts. The chain links TRBV28 to TRBJ2-5, with TRBD2 as a possible D gene (6 bases). The length of the CDR3 is 13 residues. CDR1 and CDR2 (germline): MDHEN, SYDVKM. V was pared by 7 bases and J by 1 base, with 10 bases between. This CDR3 reads CASTPGLQETQYF. The CDR3 nucleotides are TGTGCCAGCACCCCGGGACTCCAAGAGACCCAGTACTTC.

The rearrangement uses TRBV7-6 and TRBJ2-3; 9 bases map to TRBD1. From germline, CDR1 is SGHVS and CDR2 FNYEAQ. V was pared by 3 bases and J by 2 bases, with 3 bases of the junction left unmatched. This CDR3 comprises 15 residues. The CDR3 DNA is TGTGCCAGCAGCTTTGTACAGGGGGCCACAGATACGCAGTATTTT. Protein: CASSFVQGATDTQYF.

The chain uses TRBV2 and TRBJ1-3; D gene unclear. The CDR3 is 15 residues long. Germline CDR1 and CDR2: SNHLY and FYNNEI. Trimming removed 5 bases at V and 0 bases at J, with 11 bases between. CDR3 protein: CASSRARTSGNTIYF. CDR3 in DNA: TGTGCCAGCAGTAGAGCACGGACCTCTGGAAACACCATATATTTT.

This clonotype has a count of ten or more. The chain couples TRBV11-1 to TRBJ1-2; D might be TRBD1 (5 bases). The V and J ends lost 6 bases and 4 bases respectively, with 15 bases between them. The CDR3 contains 14 residues. Germline CDR1 and CDR2: SGHAT and FQDESV (reference sequence). CDR3 residues: CASRERGAGYGYTF. As DNA, the CDR3 is TGTGCCAGCAGAGAACGGGGCGCTGGCTATGGCTACACCTTC.

As regards this clonotype: The DNA is left out, because the CDR3 cannot be placed on it with certainty; the CDR3 is given as TCRdb lists it. This chain uses TRBV7-3 with TRBJ2-2; the table's TRBD1 call for D was not verified on the DNA. Ends included, the CDR3 has 17 residues. The germline V gene encodes CDR1 SGHTA and CDR2 FQGTGA. CDR3 residues: CASSLTGTGGPGELFFF.

The table lists this clonotype with many counts. V gene TRBV2 combines with J gene TRBJ2-3; tentatively, D is TRBD1 or TRBD2 (6 bases each). Germline CDR1 and CDR2: SNHLY and FYNNEI. This CDR3 is built from 15 residues. V was trimmed by 4 bases and J by 1 base, leaving 12 bases between them. CDR3 sequence: CASSAEGTRTDTQYF. Here the CDR3 DNA reads TGTGCCAGCAGTGCGGAGGGGACACGCACAGATACGCAGTATTTT. The full variable domain, rest sourced from reference TRBV2 and TRBJ2-3, is EPEVTQTPSHQVTQMGQEVILRCVPISNHLYFYWYRQILGQKVEFLVSFYNNEISEKSEIFDDQFSVERPDGSNFTLKIRSTKLEDSAMYFCASSAEGTRTDTQYFGPGTRLTVL.

This clonotype was observed many times. V usage is TRBV28 and J usage is TRBJ1-2; 9 bases agree with TRBD1. The germline V gene encodes CDR1 MDHEN and CDR2 SYDVKM. Trimming took 3 bases from V and 4 from J; bases not matched to a gene: 6. The CDR3 is 15 residues long. The CDR3 sequence: CASSFRDRETYGYTF. As DNA, the CDR3 is TGTGCCAGCAGTTTTAGGGACAGGGAGACCTATGGCTACACCTTC.

Worth noting for this clonotype: A read error is likely here: a far larger clone is one base away. This chain joins TRBV2 and TRBJ2-7, with 15 bases that match TRBD2. The CDR3 consists of 18 residues. In germline, CDR1 is SNHLY, CDR2 FYNNEI. The junction had 13 bases not matched to a gene; V was cut back by 3 bases and J by 7 bases. CDR3 DNA: TGTGCCAGCAGTGAGGTCTTCGGACTAGCGGGAGGGCCGGGTGAGCAGTACTTC. Amino acids: CASSEVFGLAGGPGEQYF.

This clonotype was observed many times. V and J are TRBV7-9 and TRBJ2-1, with 7 nucleotides matching TRBD2. J was trimmed by 3 bases and V by 1 base; bases with no gene match: 21. The CDR3 is 21 amino acids. Germline V gene data show CDR1 as SEHNR and CDR2 as FQNEAQ (reference sequence). The CDR3 reads CASSLGLLASGANPYYNEQFF. CDR3 nucleotide sequence: TGTGCCAGCAGCTTAGGACTTCTCGCTAGCGGAGCCAACCCATACTACAATGAGCAGTTCTTC. The complete variable domain, with remaining parts taken from reference TRBV7-9 and TRBJ2-1, reads DTGVSQNPRHKITKRGQNVTFRCDPISEHNRLYWYRQTLGQGPEFLTYFQNEAQLEKSRLLSDRFSAERPKGSFSTLEIQRTEQGDSAMYLCASSLGLLASGANPYYNEQFFGPGTRLTVL.

In regard to this clonotype: This likely stems from a read error, as it lies one base from a far larger clone. This chain uses TRBV28 with TRBJ2-1, with TRBD1 identical over 10 bases. V lost 5 bases and J lost 10; bases outside the gene matches: 14. The length of the CDR3 is 16 residues. In germline, CDR1 is MDHEN, CDR2 SYDVKM. CDR3 DNA sequence: TGTGCCAGCAGTCCCCGGGACAGGGGATCGACCTACGAGCAGTTCTTC. Translation gives CASSPRDRGSTYEQFF.

The chain combines TRBV20-1 with TRBJ2-1; 8 bases fit TRBD2. The CDR3 is 13 amino acids. Losses at the gene ends were 5 bases for V and 2 bases for J; bases not matched to a gene: 2. Germline CDR1 reads DFQATT; CDR2 reads SNEGSKA (reference sequence). CDR3 sequence: CSAGSGTYNEQFF. The CDR3 coding sequence is TGCAGTGCTGGTAGCGGGACCTACAATGAGCAGTTCTTC.